A single sample gave rise to the 15 T cell receptor beta chains below, sequenced in a study of T and B cells in COVID-19 patients. Multiplex PCR with BIOMED2 TRB-A/B primer pools amplified TRB rearrangements. Each CDR3 protein is one row after TCRdb ran MiXCR on the multiplex PCR reads. There are approximately 15,000 distinct CDR3 sequences in the sample; about 30% occur only once, and approximately 1.1% lies in the top ten. From blood, about 250-550 ng of genomic DNA served as TRB template. Material for sequencing was blood. These receptors all stem from a human donor who had recovered from COVID-19.

In this sample, this clonotype is medium-sized. This sequence joins TRBV30 and TRBJ2-1; D is possibly TRBD1 (6 bases). The germline CDR1 and CDR2 sequences are GTSNPN and SVGIG (reference sequence). Trimming removed 0 bases at V and 1 base at J, with 10 bases between. CDR3 length equals 15 residues. CDR3 nucleotides: TGTGCCTGGAGTGTACTTGGACAGTCCTACAATGAGCAGTTCTTC. As protein: CAWSVLGQSYNEQFF.

This clonotype has more than one count but fewer than ten. The chain carries TRBV6-5 and TRBJ1-2, with TRBD1 matching 7 bases. Trimming took 1 base from V and 4 from J; bases not matched to a gene: 9. The CDR3 has 16 residues. Germline lookup yields CDR1 MNHEY and CDR2 SVGAGI. CDR3 in DNA: TGTGCCAGCAGTTACTTAAGAGGGGGCGGAAGCTATGGCTACACCTTC. Translated: CASSYLRGGGSYGYTF.

This clonotype showed up just a few times. The chain carries TRBV5-5 and TRBJ1-1; TRBD1 might be the D (6 bases). With 0 bases removed from V and 10 bases from J, the gap between germline ends came to 10 bases. Germline CDR1 is SGHKS and CDR2 is YYEKEE (reference sequence). The CDR3 loop spans 12 amino acids. In nucleotides, the CDR3 is TGTGCCAGCAGCTTGGGAGGGGGTGTAGCTTTCTTT. Encoded protein: CASSLGGGVAFF.

This clonotype has just a few counts. Written as DNA, the CDR3 is TGTGCCAGCAGTTACGGTGGTTACTCCTACAATGAGCAGTTCTTC. It translates to CASSYGGYSYNEQFF. The chain links TRBV6-2 or TRBV6-3 to TRBJ2-1, with D unresolved. Between the trimmed V and J ends, which lost 2 bases and 0 bases, there was a span of 8 bases. The CDR3 totals 15 residues. Germline CDR1 reads MNHEY; CDR2 reads SVGEGT.

This chain uses TRBV19 with TRBJ1-2, with D tentatively TRBD1 (5 bases). Between the trimmed V and J ends, which lost 3 bases and 6 bases, there was a span of 11 bases. Germline V gene data show CDR1 as LNHDA and CDR2 as SQIVND (reference sequence). The CDR3 sequence is 13 residues long. CDR3 sequence: CASSIEGKNGYTF. The CDR3 nucleotides read TGTGCCAGTAGTATTGAGGGGAAGAATGGCTACACCTTC.

The table lists this clonotype with a count of one. The rearrangement joins TRBV24-1 to TRBJ2-1; TRBD2 is a possible D gene (5 bases). Between the trimmed V and J ends, which lost 5 bases and 14 bases, there was a span of 15 bases. This CDR3 is built from 12 residues. Per the germline V gene, CDR1 is KGHDR and CDR2 is SFDVKD. DNA of the CDR3: TGTGCCACCAGTGCCGCGACTACAATGAAGTTCTTC. Translating gives CATSAATTMKFF.

The CDR3 loop reads CASIRTGPTGETQYF. The CDR3 DNA reads as TGTGCCAGCATTCGGACCGGACCGACCGGGGAGACCCAGTACTTC. This rearrangement joins TRBV12-3 or TRBV12-4 to TRBJ2-5; D not resolved. The CDR3 has 15 amino acids. With 7 bases removed from V and 5 bases from J, the gap between germline ends came to 20 bases.

The chain joins TRBV5-6 to TRBJ1-3; 7 nucleotides line up with TRBD1. The CDR3 spans 13 residues. The V gene end was trimmed by 4 bases and the J gene end by 6 bases; junction bases not matched to a gene: 4. Germline V gene sequence: CDR1 SGHDT, CDR2 YYEEEE. CDR3 sequence: CASSRTGPNTIYF. The CDR3 nucleotides read TGTGCCAGCAGCAGGACAGGCCCAAACACCATATATTTT.

The chain uses TRBV7-9 and TRBJ1-6; the D is unclear. In germline, CDR1 is SEHNR, CDR2 FQNEAQ (reference sequence). Trimming removed 3 bases from V and 6 bases from J, with 12 bases in between. This CDR3 is built from 15 residues. In DNA form, the CDR3 reads TGTGCCAGCAGCTTGGAACCACAAATTAATTCACCCCTCCACTTT. Its translation is CASSLEPQINSPLHF.

This clonotype was picked up a small number of times. V gene TRBV7-6 combines with J gene TRBJ2-1; perhaps TRBD1 as D (7 bases). CDR3 size: 15 residues. The germline V gene encodes CDR1 SGHVS and CDR2 FNYEAQ. V lost 2 bases to trimming and J lost 4 bases, with 12 bases between them. The CDR3 loop is CASSLPGGSYNEQFF. Here the CDR3 DNA reads TGTGCCAGCAGCTTACCAGGGGGGAGTTACAATGAGCAGTTCTTC.

This clonotype is termed medium-sized. The gene calls are TRBV11-3 and TRBJ2-5; no definite D call. Germline V gene lookup returns CDR1 SGHNT and CDR2 YENEEA. The CDR3 is 13 residues long. Trimming left V 1 base short and J 5 bases short, with 8 bases between. CDR3: CASSLGNLETQYF. The CDR3 DNA is TGTGCCAGCAGCTTAGGTAATTTGGAGACCCAGTACTTC.

The rearrangement links TRBV12-3 or TRBV12-4 to TRBJ1-1; TRBD1 agrees at 9 bases. The CDR3 covers 15 residues. V lost 2 bases to trimming and J lost 8 bases; unmatched junction nucleotides: 9. The CDR3: CASSLRSGTGKEAFF. CDR3 nucleotides: TGTGCCAGCAGTTTAAGGTCTGGGACAGGGAAGGAAGCTTTCTTT.

This clonotype has more than one count but fewer than ten. This chain uses TRBV5-1 with TRBJ2-5; D gene unclear. V was pared by 4 bases and J by 2 bases, with 9 bases between. CDR1 and CDR2 from the germline V gene are SGHRS and YFSETQ. The CDR3 has 13 amino acids. CDR3 sequence reads: CASSLILQETQYF. The CDR3 bases are TGCGCCAGCAGCCTTATTCTTCAAGAGACCCAGTACTTC.

This chain links TRBV5-4 with TRBJ1-5; D possibly corresponds to TRBD1 (5 bases). CDR1 SGHNT and CDR2 YYREEE come from the germline V gene (reference sequence). The CDR3 contains 14 residues. Trimming cost V 0 bases and J 5 bases, with 9 bases left between them. CDR3 residues: CASSLGGADQPQHF. The CDR3 DNA reads TGTGCCAGCAGCTTGGGAGGGGCCGATCAGCCCCAGCATTTT.

The genes are TRBV6-6 and TRBJ1-5; maybe TRBD1 (6 bases). This CDR3 comprises 14 residues. Trimming took 2 bases from V and 11 from J, leaving 16 bases between them. CDR1 and CDR2 from the germline V gene are MNHNY and SVGAGI (reference sequence). CDR3 bases: TGTGCCAGCAGTTACGGGACACGCGGCCTGGCCCAGCATTTT. This codes for CASSYGTRGLAQHF.